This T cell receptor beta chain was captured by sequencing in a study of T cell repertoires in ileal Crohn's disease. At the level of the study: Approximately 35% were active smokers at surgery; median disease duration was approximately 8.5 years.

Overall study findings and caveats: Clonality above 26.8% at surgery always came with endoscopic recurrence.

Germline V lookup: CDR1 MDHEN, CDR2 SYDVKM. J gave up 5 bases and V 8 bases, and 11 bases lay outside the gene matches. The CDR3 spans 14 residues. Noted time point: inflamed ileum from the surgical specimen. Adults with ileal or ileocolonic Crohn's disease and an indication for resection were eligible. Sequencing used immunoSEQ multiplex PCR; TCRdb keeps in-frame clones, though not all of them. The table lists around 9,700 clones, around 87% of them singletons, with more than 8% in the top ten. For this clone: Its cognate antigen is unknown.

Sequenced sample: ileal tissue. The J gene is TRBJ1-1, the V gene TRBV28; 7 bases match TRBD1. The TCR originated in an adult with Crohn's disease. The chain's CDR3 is CASLLRGRETEAFF. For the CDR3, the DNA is TGTGCCAGCCTATTAAGGGGGCGGGAGACTGAAGCTTTCTTT.